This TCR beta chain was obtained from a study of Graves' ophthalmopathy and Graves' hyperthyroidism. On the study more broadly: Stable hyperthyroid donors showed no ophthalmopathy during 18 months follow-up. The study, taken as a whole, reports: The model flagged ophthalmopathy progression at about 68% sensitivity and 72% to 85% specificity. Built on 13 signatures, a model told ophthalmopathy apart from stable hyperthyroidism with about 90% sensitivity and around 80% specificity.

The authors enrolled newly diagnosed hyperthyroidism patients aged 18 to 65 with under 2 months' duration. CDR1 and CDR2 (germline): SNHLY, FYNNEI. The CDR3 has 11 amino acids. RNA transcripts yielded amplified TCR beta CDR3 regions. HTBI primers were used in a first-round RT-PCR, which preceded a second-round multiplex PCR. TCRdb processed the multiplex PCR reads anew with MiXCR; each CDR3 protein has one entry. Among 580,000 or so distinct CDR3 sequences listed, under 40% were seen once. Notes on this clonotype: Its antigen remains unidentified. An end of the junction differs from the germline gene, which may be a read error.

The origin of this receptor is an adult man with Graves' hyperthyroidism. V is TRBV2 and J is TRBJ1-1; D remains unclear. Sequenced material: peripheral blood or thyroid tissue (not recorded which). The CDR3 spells CARRGRAEAFF. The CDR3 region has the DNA TGTGCCCGCAGAGGGAGGGCTGAAGCCTTCTTT.